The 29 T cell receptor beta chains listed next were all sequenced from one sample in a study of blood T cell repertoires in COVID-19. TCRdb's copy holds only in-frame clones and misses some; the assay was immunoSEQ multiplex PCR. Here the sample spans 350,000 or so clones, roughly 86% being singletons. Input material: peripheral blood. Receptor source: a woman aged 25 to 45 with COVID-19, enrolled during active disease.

CDR3 nucleotide sequence: TGCGCCAGCAGTCCGGCTACAGGGGGGTACGAGCAGTACTTC. Residues: CASSPATGGYEQYF. The rearrangement links TRBV5-1 to TRBJ2-7; 8 positions match TRBD1. With V trimmed by 5 bases and J by 4 bases, 8 bases remained unmatched. The CDR3 sequence is 14 residues long. CDR1 is SGHRS and CDR2 is YFSETQ in the germline V gene.

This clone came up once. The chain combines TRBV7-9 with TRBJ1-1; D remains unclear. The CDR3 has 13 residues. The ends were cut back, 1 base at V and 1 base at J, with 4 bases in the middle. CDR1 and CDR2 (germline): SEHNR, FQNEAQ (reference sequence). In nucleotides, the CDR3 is TGTGCCAGCAGCTTAGGACAGAACACTGAAGCTTTCTTT. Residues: CASSLGQNTEAFF.

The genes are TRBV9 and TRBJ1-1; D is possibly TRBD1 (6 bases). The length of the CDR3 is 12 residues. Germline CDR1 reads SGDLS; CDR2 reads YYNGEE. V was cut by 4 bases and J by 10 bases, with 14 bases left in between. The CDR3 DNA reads TGTGCCAGCAGCAGGGAGGGCAGGGGAGCTTTCTTT. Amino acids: CASSREGRGAFF. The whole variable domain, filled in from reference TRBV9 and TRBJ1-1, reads DSGVTQTPKHLITATGQRVTLRCSPRSGDLSVYWYQQSLDQGLQFLIQYYNGEERAKGNILERFSAQQFPDLHSELNLSSLELGDSALYFCASSREGRGAFFGQGTRLTVV.

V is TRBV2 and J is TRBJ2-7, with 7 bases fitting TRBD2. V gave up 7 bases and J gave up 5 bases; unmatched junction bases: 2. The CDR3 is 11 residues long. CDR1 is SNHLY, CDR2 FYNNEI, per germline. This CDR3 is CASTAGDEQYF. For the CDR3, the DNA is TGTGCCAGCACTGCGGGGGACGAGCAGTACTTC.

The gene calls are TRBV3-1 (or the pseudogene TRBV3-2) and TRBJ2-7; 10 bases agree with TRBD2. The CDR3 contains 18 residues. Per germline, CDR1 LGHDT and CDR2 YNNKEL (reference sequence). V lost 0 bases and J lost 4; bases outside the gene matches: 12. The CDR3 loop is CASSQDLSGRVKRYEQYF. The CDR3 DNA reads TGTGCCAGCAGCCAAGATTTGAGCGGGAGGGTTAAACGGTACGAGCAGTACTTC.

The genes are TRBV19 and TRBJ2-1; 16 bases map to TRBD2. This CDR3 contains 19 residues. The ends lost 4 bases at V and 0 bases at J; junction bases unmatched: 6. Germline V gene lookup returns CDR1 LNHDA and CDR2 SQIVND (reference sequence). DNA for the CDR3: TGTGCCAGTAGTACCTCGGGACTAGCGGGAGGGGGCTCCTACAATGAGCAGTTCTTC. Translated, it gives CASSTSGLAGGGSYNEQFF.

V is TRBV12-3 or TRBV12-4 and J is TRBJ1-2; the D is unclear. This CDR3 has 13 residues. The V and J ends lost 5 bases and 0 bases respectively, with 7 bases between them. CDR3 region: CASSLQPNYGYTF. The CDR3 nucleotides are TGTGCCAGCAGTCTACAGCCTAACTATGGCTACACCTTC.

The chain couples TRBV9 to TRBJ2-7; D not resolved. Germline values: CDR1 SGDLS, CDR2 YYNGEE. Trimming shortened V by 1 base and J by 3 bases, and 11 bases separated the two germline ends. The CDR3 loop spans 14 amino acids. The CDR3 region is CASSVSTPDYEQYF. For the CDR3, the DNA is TGTGCCAGCAGCGTATCGACTCCGGACTACGAGCAGTACTTC.

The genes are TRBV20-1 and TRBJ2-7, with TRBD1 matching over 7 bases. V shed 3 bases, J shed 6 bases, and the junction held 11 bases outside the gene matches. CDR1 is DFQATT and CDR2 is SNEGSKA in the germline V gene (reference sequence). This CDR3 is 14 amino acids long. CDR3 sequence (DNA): TGCAGTGCTAGTTTGAGTAAGGGGGCTGCCGAGCAGTACTTC. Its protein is CSASLSKGAAEQYF.

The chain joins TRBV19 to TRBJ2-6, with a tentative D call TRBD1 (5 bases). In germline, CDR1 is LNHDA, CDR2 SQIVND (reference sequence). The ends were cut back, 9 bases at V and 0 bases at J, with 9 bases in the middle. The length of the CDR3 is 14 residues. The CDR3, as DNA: TGTGCCAGCCACAGGTTCTCTGGGGCCAACGTCCTGACTTTC. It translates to CASHRFSGANVLTF.

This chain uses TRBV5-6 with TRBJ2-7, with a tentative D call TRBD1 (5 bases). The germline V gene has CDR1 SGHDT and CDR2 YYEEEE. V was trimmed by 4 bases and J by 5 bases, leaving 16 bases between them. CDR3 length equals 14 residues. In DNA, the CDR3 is TGTGCCAGCAGCCGGGTTGGACAACCCCACGAGCAGTACTTC. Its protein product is CASSRVGQPHEQYF.

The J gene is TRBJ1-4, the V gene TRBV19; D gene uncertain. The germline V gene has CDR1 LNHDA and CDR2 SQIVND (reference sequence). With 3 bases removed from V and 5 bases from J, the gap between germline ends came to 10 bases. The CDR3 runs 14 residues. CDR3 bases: TGTGCCAGTAGTATGGCGCGGCTAAATGAAAAACTGTTTTTT. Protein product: CASSMARLNEKLFF.

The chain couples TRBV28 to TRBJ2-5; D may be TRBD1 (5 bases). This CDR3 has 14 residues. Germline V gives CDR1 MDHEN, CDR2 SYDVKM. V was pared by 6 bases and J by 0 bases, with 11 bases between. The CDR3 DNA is TGTGCCAGCAGGAAGACAGAGAACCAAGAGACCCAGTACTTC. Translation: CASRKTENQETQYF.

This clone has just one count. The CDR3 DNA follows: TGTGCCAGCACCACGCAGGGTGCGGGACGCCACGAGCAGTACTTC. Its translation is CASTTQGAGRHEQYF. The chain employs TRBV27 and TRBJ2-7; D is perhaps TRBD2 (6 bases). Germline V CDR1 and CDR2: MNHEY, SMNVEV (reference sequence). This CDR3 region has 15 residues. V lost 7 bases to trimming and J lost 5 bases, with 21 bases between them.

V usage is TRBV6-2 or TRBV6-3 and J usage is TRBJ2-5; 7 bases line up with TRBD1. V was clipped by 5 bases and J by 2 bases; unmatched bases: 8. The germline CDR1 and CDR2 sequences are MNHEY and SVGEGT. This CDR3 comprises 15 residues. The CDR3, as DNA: TGTGCCAGCAGTATACCGGGACAGCGACAAGAGACCCAGTACTTC. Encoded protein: CASSIPGQRQETQYF.

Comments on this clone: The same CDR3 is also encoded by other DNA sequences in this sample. DNA for the CDR3: TGTGCCAGCAGCCCGGGGACAGGGGATCAGCCCCAGCATTTT. It yields the protein CASSPGTGDQPQHF. The rearrangement uses TRBV5-4 and TRBJ1-5; 10 positions match TRBD1. J was trimmed by 5 bases and V by 4 bases; bases with no gene match: 3. The length of the CDR3 is 14 residues. In germline, CDR1 is SGHNT, CDR2 YYREEE (reference sequence).

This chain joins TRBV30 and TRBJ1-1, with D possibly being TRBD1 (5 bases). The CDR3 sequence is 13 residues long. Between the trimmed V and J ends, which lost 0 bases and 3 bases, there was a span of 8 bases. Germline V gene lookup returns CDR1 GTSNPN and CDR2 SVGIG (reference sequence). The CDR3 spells CAWSVLGDTEAFF. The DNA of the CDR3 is TGTGCCTGGAGTGTATTAGGGGACACTGAAGCTTTCTTT.

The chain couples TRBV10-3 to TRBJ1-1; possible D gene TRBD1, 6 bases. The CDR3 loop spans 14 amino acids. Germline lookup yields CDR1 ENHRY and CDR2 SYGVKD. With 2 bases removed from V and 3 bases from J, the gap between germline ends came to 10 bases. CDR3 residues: CAISEARGHTEAFF. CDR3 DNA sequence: TGTGCCATCAGTGAGGCCAGGGGTCACACTGAAGCTTTCTTT.

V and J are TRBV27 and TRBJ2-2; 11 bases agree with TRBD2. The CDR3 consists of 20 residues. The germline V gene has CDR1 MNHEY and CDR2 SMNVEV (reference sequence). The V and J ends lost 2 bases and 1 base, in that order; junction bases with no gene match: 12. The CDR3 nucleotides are TGTGCCAGCAGTTTACGAGCCCGAGGACTAGCGGGTAGGAACACCGGGGAGCTGTTTTTT. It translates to CASSLRARGLAGRNTGELFF.

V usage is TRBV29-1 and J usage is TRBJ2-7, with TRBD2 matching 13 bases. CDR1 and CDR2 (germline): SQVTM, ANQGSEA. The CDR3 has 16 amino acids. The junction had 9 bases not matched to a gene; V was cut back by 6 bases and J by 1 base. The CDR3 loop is CSVGGLAGASSYEQYF. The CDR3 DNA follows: TGCAGCGTAGGCGGACTAGCGGGAGCATCGTCCTACGAGCAGTACTTC.

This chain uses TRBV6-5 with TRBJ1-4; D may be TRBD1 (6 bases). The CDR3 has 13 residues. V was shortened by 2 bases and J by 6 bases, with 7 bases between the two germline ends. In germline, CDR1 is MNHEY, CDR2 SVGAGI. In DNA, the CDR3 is TGTGCCAGCAGTTACCGACAGGATGAAAAACTGTTTTTT. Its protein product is CASSYRQDEKLFF.

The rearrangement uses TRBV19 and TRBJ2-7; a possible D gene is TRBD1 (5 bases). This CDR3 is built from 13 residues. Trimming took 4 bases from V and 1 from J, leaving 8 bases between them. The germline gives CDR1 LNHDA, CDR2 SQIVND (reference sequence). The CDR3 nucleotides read TGTGCCAGTAGTACCCGACAGTCCTACGAGCAGTACTTC. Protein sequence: CASSTRQSYEQYF.

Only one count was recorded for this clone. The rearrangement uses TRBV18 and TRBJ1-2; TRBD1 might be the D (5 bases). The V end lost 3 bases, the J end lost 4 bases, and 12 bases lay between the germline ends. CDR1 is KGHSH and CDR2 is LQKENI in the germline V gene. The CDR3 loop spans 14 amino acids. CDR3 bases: TGTGCCAGCTCACCGGGGGAGGGTACCTATGGCTACACCTTC. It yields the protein CASSPGEGTYGYTF.

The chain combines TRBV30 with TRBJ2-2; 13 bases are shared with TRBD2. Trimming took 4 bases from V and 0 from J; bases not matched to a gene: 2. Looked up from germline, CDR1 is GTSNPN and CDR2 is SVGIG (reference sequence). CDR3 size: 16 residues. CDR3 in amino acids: CAWTGLAGSNTGELFF. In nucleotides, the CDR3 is TGTGCCTGGACGGGACTAGCGGGATCGAACACCGGGGAGCTGTTTTTT. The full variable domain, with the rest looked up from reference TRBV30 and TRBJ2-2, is SQTIHQWPATLVQPVGSPLSLECTVEGTSNPNLYWYRQAAGRGLQLLFYSVGIGQISSEVPQNLSASRPQDRQFILSSKKLLLSDSGFYLCAWTGLAGSNTGELFFGEGSRLTVL.

DNA of the CDR3: TGTGCCAGCAGCTTCGCCCCGGGGAGGAGCTATGGCTACACCTTC. As protein: CASSFAPGRSYGYTF. The chain is built from TRBV5-6 and TRBJ1-2; no definite D call. V was cut by 2 bases and J by 4 bases, with 15 bases left in between. Germline V gene data show CDR1 as SGHDT and CDR2 as YYEEEE. The length of the CDR3 is 15 residues.

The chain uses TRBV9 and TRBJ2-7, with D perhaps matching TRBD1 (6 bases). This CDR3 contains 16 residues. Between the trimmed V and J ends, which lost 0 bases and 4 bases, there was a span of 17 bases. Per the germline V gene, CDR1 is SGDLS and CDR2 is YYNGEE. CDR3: CASSVAGTTAAYEQYF. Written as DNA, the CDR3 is TGTGCCAGCAGCGTAGCTGGGACAACGGCAGCATACGAGCAGTACTTC. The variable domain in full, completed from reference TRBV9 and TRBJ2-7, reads DSGVTQTPKHLITATGQRVTLRCSPRSGDLSVYWYQQSLDQGLQFLIQYYNGEERAKGNILERFSAQQFPDLHSELNLSSLELGDSALYFCASSVAGTTAAYEQYFGPGTRLTVT.

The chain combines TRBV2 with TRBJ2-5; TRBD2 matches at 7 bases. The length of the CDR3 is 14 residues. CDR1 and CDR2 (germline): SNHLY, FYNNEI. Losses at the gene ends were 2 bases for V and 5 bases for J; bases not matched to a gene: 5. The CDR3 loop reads CASSERGVGETQYF. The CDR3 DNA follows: TGTGCCAGCAGTGAACGGGGGGTGGGTGAGACCCAGTACTTC.

CDR3 DNA: TGCAGCATGTTGACAGGGGGCGGCACTGAAGCTTTCTTT. This sequence encodes CSMLTGGGTEAFF. The J gene is TRBJ1-1, the V gene TRBV29-1; 10 bases are shared with TRBD1. CDR3 length equals 13 residues. V dropped 8 bases and J dropped 4; count of bases not matched to a gene: 7. CDR1 and CDR2 from the germline V gene are SQVTM and ANQGSEA.

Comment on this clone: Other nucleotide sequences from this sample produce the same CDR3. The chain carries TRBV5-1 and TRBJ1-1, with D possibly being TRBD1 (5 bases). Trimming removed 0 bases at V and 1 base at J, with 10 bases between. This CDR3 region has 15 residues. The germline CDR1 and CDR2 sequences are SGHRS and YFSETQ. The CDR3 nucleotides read TGCGCCAGCAGCTTGGCCGGGGGGACGAACACTGAAGCTTTCTTT. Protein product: CASSLAGGTNTEAFF.